Presented here are 8 T cell receptor beta chains from one specimen sequenced in a study of control samples from healthy donors and cancer patients. Profiled with immunoSEQ multiplex PCR; TCRdb holds only in-frame clones, not every one. The table records some 150,000 clones, roughly 95% of them present only once. Sample: blood. The receptors were gathered from a woman aged 25 to 39 in good health.

The chain joins TRBV18 to TRBJ2-7; TRBD1 is a possible D gene (6 bases). The CDR3 contains 12 residues. In germline, CDR1 is KGHSH, CDR2 LQKENI. Trimming removed 6 bases at V and 3 bases at J, with 9 bases between. The CDR3 region has the DNA TGTGCCAGCTCCGGGACAAACTACGAGCAGTACTTC. It specifies CASSGTNYEQYF.

The chain joins TRBV5-6 to TRBJ1-3; a possible D gene is TRBD1 (6 bases). Germline loops: CDR1 SGHDT, CDR2 YYEEEE. Trimming removed 1 base at V and 7 bases at J, with 12 bases between. The CDR3 sequence is 14 residues long. The CDR3 nucleotides read TGTGCCAGCAGCTTGCAGGGGATGGAGAACACCATATATTTT. Protein: CASSLQGMENTIYF.

The rearrangement joins TRBV30 to TRBJ2-2; D possibly corresponds to TRBD1 (6 bases). The length of the CDR3 is 14 residues. Germline V gives CDR1 GTSNPN, CDR2 SVGIG (reference sequence). V dropped 2 bases and J dropped 1 base, with 8 bases sitting between them. The CDR3 coding sequence is TGTGCCTGGAGTTCGGGACAGAACACCGGGGAGCTGTTTTTT. Protein product: CAWSSGQNTGELFF.

CDR3 sequence: CASTDIGNQPQHF. The CDR3 coding sequence is TGCGCCAGCACCGATATTGGCAATCAGCCCCAGCATTTT. The gene calls are TRBV10-2 and TRBJ1-5; no clear D gene. This CDR3 has 13 amino acids. Germline V CDR1 and CDR2: WSHSY, SAAADI. Trimming took 7 bases from V and 2 from J, leaving 9 bases between them.

The rearrangement uses TRBV5-1 and TRBJ2-7; 8 nucleotides agree with TRBD1. This CDR3 is 16 amino acids long. After removal of 2 bases from V and 0 bases from J, the junction contained 7 bases not matched to a gene. CDR1 is SGHRS, CDR2 YFSETQ, per germline. CDR3 bases: TGCGCCAGCAGCTTTTGGTCAGGGGGCAACTCCTACGAGCAGTACTTC. Protein product: CASSFWSGGNSYEQYF.

This sequence joins TRBV5-1 and TRBJ2-7; D is unresolved. Trimming removed 5 bases from V and 6 bases from J, with 15 bases in between. Germline V gene sequence: CDR1 SGHRS, CDR2 YFSETQ. The CDR3 covers 13 residues. The CDR3 sequence is CASSIPGGVEQYF. The CDR3 DNA follows: TGCGCCAGCAGTATCCCCGGTGGAGTCGAGCAGTACTTC.

The J gene is TRBJ1-1, the V gene TRBV6-5; D is unresolved. Trimming took 6 bases from V and 1 from J, leaving 9 bases between them. Germline V lookup: CDR1 MNHEY, CDR2 SVGAGI. This CDR3 comprises 13 residues. CDR3 nucleotides: TGTGCCAGCAGGACCTCAGGGAACACTGAAGCTTTCTTT. Encoded protein: CASRTSGNTEAFF.

This clone occurred once. J is TRBJ2-3 and V is TRBV13, with 7 bases that match TRBD2. V shed 4 bases, J shed 1 base, and the junction held 2 bases outside the gene matches. Per germline, CDR1 PRHDT and CDR2 FYEKMQ (reference sequence). The length of the CDR3 is 14 residues. Written as DNA, the CDR3 is TGTGCCAGCAGCTCTAGCGGTGGCACAGATACGCAGTATTTT. It yields the protein CASSSSGGTDTQYF.